This T cell receptor beta chain was observed in a study of blood T cells in healthy people across ages. General study points: Researchers said unsorted PBMCs prevented a conclusive naive versus antigen-experienced comparison. The fall in TCR beta diversity per million T cells was roughly linear with age.

On this clonotype itself: The antigen is undetermined.

Sample-barcoded 5' priming and a J-beta primer mix drove a second PCR of roughly 6 to 12 cycles. Each CDR3 protein gets one entry after TCRdb re-called the 5' RACE reads with MiXCR. The table has 730,000 or so distinct CDR3 sequences, about 40% seen once; the top ten hold 20%. The TCR was taken from a woman aged 55-70 years in good health. Sequencing input: blood.

The CDR3 DNA follows: TGTGCCAGCAGCTTAGGTAGCCTAGCGGGAACAAGGAAGCAGTACTTC. It codes for CASSLGSLAGTRKQYF. The V and J genes are TRBV7-3 and TRBJ2-5; 9 bases are shared with TRBD2. Germline lookup yields CDR1 SGHTA and CDR2 FQGTGA. V lost 2 bases and J lost 11; bases outside the gene matches: 15. The CDR3 consists of 16 residues.